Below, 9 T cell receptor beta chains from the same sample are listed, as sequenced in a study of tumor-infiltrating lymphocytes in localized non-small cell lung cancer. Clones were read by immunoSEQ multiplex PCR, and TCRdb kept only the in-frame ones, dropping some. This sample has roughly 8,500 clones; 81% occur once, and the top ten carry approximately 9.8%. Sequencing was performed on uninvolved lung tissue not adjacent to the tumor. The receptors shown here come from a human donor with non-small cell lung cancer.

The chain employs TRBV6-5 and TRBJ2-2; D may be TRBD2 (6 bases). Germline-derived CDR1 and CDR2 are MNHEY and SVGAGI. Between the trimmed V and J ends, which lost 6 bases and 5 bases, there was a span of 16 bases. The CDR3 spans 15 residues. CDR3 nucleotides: TGTGCCAGCAGCAGGGACTTTTTAAGGACCGGGGAGCTGTTTTTT. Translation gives CASSRDFLRTGELFF.

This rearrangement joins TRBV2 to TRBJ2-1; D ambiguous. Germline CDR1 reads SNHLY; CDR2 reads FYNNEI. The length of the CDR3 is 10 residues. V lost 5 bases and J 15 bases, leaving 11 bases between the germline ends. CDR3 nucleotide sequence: TGTGCCAGCAGTCCCTTGTCTCGGTTCTTC. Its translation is CASSPLSRFF.

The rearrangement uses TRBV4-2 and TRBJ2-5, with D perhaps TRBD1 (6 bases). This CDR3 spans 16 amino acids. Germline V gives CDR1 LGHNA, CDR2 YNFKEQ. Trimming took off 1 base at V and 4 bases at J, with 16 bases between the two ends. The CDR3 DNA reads TGTGCCAGCAGCCAAGCTGTACAGGGCGCGGGAGAGACCCAGTACTTC. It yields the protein CASSQAVQGAGETQYF.

CDR3 protein: CASSLTGGRNEQYF. CDR3 sequence (DNA): TGTGCCAGCAGTTTAACAGGGGGGAGGAACGAGCAGTACTTC. V gene TRBV28 combines with J gene TRBJ2-7; 8 nucleotides agree with TRBD1. J was trimmed by 5 bases and V by 2 bases; bases with no gene match: 5. The CDR3 extends over 14 amino acids. Germline V gene lookup returns CDR1 MDHEN and CDR2 SYDVKM. The full variable domain, in which reference TRBV28 and TRBJ2-7 provide the parts outside the CDR3, is DVKVTQSSRYLVKRTGEKVFLECVQDMDHENMFWYRQDPGLGLRLIYFSYDVKMKEKGDIPEGYSVSREKKERFSLILESASTNQTSMYLCASSLTGGRNEQYFGPGTRLTVT.

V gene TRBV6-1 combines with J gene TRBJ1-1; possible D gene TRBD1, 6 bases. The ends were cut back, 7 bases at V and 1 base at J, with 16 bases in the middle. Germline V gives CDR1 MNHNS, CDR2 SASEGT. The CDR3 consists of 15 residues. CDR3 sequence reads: CASIPPRGGNTEAFF. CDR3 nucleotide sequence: TGTGCCAGCATCCCCCCCAGGGGCGGGAACACTGAAGCTTTCTTT.

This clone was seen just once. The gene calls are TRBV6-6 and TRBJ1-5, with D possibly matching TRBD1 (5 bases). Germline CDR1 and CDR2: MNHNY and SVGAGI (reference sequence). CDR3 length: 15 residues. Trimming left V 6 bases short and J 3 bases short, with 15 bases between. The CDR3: CASSPNGADNQPQHF. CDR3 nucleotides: TGTGCCAGCAGCCCTAATGGGGCCGACAATCAGCCCCAGCATTTT.

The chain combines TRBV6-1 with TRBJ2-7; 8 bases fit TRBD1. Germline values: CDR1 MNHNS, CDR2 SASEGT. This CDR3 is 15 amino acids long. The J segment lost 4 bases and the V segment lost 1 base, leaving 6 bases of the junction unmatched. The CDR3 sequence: CASSEGQGSSYEQYF. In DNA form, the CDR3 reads TGTGCCAGCAGTGAAGGACAGGGGAGTTCGTACGAGCAGTACTTC.

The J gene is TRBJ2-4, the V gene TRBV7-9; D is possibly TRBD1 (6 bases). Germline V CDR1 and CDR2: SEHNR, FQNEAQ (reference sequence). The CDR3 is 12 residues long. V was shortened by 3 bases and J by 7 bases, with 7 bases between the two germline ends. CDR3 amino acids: CASSFQGNIQYF. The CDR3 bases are TGTGCCAGCAGCTTCCAGGGGAACATTCAGTACTTC.

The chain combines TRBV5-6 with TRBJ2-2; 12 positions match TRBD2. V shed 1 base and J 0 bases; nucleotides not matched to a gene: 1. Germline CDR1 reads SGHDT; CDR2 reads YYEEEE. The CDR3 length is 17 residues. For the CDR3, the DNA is TGTGCCAGCAGCTTGAGGACTAGCGGGACGAACACCGGGGAGCTGTTTTTT. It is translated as CASSLRTSGTNTGELFF.